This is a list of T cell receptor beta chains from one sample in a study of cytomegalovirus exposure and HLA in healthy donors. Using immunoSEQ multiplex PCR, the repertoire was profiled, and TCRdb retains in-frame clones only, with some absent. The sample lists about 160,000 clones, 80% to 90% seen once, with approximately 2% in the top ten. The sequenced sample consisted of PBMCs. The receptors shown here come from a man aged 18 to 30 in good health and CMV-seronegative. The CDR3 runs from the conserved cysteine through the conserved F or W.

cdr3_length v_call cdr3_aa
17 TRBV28 CASSWVATSDPQETQYF
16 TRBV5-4 CASSLVEESYNSPLHF
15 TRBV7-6 CASSPPQGLNTEAFF
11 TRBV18 CASSRADTQYF
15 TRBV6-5 CASRTTGTGEETQYF
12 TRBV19 CASSSGSYEQYF
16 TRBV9 CASSPRLLSLSYEQYF
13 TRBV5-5 CASSLAGADTQYF
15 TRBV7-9 CASSAGTGGWQELFF
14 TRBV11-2 CASSLGTSQETQYF
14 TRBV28 CASSLREEGYGYTF
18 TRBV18 CASSPPGLALKATGELFF
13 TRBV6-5 CASSPRLEETQYF
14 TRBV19 CASSGGGKGTEAFF
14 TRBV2 CASRVVSGNEKLFF
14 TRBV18 CASSPPNRASPLHF
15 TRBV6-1 CASSWGLAGQETQYF
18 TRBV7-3 CASSLTAGGIMRTGELFF
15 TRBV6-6 CASSRTSDYSGEQFF
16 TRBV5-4 CASSLTASANTGELFF
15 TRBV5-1 CASSLSSSSYNEQFF
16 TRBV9 CASSAGVADSTDTQYF
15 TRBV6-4 CASSGEASGTDTQYF
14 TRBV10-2 CASRLAGGRDTQYF
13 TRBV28 CASTWRGPYEQYF
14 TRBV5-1 CASSSITGLRGYTF
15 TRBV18 CASSQNRDRSYEQYF
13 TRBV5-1 CASSRGQGGEAFF
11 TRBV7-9 CASNRGVEQFF
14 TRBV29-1 CSVLTENNVHEQYF
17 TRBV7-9 CASSSIGQGAYTGELFF
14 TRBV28 CASSLRGPDYEQYF
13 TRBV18 CASSPPPGNIQYF
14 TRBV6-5 CASSYSPGPYEQYF
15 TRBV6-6 CASSYGTGGGSPLHF
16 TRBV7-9 CASSFRPGVLNTEAFF
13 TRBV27 CASSLSEGYEQYF
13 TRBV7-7 CASSRELNTEAFF
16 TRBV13 CASSFPTQSSYNEQFF
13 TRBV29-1 CSGRPAGVYEQFF
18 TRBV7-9 CSSSLGWTGEQNTDTQYF
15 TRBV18 CASSPATGAQDEQYF
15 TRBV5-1 CASSFDRVSYNEQFF
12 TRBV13 CASSLNRETQYF
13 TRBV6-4 CASSATGKTEAFF
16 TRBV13 CASSLVGGGPYNEQFF
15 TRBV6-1 CASSGTGTENEKLFF
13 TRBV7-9 CASSPAGGTEAFF
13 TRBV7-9 CSSTDAGLYGYTF
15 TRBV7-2 CASSYVADSSYEQYF
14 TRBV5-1 CASSERQRPYEQYF
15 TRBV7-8 CASSADPGLFYGYTF
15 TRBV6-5 CASTPTGPRTDTQYF
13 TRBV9 CASSGGGLDTQYF
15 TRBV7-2 CASSLVISEYNEQFF
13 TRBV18 CASSPAARLGYTF
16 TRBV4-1 CASSQEVGTANQPQHF
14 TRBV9 CASSVVWSTGELFF
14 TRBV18 CASSQVREGETQYF